Listed below are T cell receptor beta chains from one sample, sequenced in a study of blood T cell repertoires in COVID-19. Repertoires were generated with immunoSEQ multiplex PCR, while TCRdb's copy carries only in-frame clones and drops some. The sample lists fewer than 25,000 clones; around nine tenths were seen once. The specimen sequenced was peripheral blood. The receptor source for this set is a man aged 50 or older with active COVID-19. CDR3s include the opening cysteine and the closing phenylalanine or tryptophan.

j_call | v_call | cdr3_aa
TRBJ1-4 | TRBV6-4 | CAISPGQRATNEKLFF
TRBJ2-1 | TRBV3-1/TRBV3-2 | CASSQDFGSSYNEQFF
TRBJ2-7 | TRBV6-5 | CASSYSARAHEQYF
TRBJ2-5 | TRBV9 | CASSVSGGAETQYF
TRBJ2-4 | TRBV20-1 | CSAQTDTIQYF
TRBJ1-5 | TRBV15 | CATSRGDRYSNQPQHF
TRBJ1-5 | TRBV18 | CASSLGGADGPQHF
TRBJ2-1 | TRBV12-5 | CASGLVGRGEQFF
TRBJ2-5 | TRBV5-1 | CASSSRTGSGETQYF
TRBJ2-3 | TRBV2 | CASLRREFGTDTQYF
TRBJ1-2 | TRBV6-1 | CASSEMVAGSYGYTF
TRBJ1-3 | TRBV3-1/TRBV3-2 | CASSHGLLSGNTIYF
TRBJ1-4 | TRBV4-1 | CASSQDWTAPNEKLFF
TRBJ1-1 | TRBV7-8 | CASSLAVLRGQAFF
TRBJ1-3 | TRBV4-1 | CASSQTAASGNTIYF
TRBJ1-2 | TRBV11-2 | CASSLDRVNYGYTF
TRBJ2-6 | TRBV6-5 | CASSRQSSGANVLTF
TRBJ2-5 | TRBV27 | CASREDRTQTQYF
TRBJ2-3 | TRBV29-1 | CSVDPGTGRYF
TRBJ2-5 | TRBV6-2/TRBV6-3 | CASSSQETQYF
TRBJ2-2 | TRBV19 | CASKARAEITGELFF
TRBJ2-5 | TRBV11-2 | CASSSDREETQYF
TRBJ2-1 | TRBV7-3 | CASSPETSGPDEQFF
TRBJ2-3 | TRBV19 | CASSNRETDTQYF
TRBJ1-5 | TRBV19 | CASSITRGGDNQPQHF
TRBJ2-3 | TRBV7-2 | CASSSTGVGTDTQYF
TRBJ2-1 | TRBV24-1 | CATSDLGAGATWGEQFF
TRBJ1-5 | TRBV21-1 | CASSKAPRGTNQPQHF
TRBJ2-7 | TRBV6-1 | CASSEAYSYEQYF
TRBJ2-1 | TRBV15 | CATRGPSGSNEQFF
TRBJ1-1 | TRBV2 | CASSENFNQGGAFF
TRBJ2-2 | TRBV3-1/TRBV3-2 | CASSQDFTGYTGELFF
TRBJ2-3 | TRBV5-4 | CASSLVRLAGVADTQYF
TRBJ2-7 | TRBV7-9 | CASSTIRDTAYEQYF
TRBJ1-6 | TRBV7-2 | CASSIGRDSNSPLHF
TRBJ2-5 | TRBV14 | CASSLRGGRETQYF
TRBJ2-1 | TRBV5-5 | CASSRAASGYNEQFF
TRBJ1-2 | TRBV7-9 | CASSLASGNYGYTF
TRBJ2-5 | TRBV7-2 | CASSNSGGAEETQYF
TRBJ2-1 | TRBV5-4 | CASSQNNPEQFF
TRBJ1-6 | TRBV9 | CASSVYREGSPLHF
TRBJ1-3 | TRBV30 | CAWNRAGSGNTIYF
TRBJ1-5 | TRBV10-1 | CASSGYIPPLGNQPQHF